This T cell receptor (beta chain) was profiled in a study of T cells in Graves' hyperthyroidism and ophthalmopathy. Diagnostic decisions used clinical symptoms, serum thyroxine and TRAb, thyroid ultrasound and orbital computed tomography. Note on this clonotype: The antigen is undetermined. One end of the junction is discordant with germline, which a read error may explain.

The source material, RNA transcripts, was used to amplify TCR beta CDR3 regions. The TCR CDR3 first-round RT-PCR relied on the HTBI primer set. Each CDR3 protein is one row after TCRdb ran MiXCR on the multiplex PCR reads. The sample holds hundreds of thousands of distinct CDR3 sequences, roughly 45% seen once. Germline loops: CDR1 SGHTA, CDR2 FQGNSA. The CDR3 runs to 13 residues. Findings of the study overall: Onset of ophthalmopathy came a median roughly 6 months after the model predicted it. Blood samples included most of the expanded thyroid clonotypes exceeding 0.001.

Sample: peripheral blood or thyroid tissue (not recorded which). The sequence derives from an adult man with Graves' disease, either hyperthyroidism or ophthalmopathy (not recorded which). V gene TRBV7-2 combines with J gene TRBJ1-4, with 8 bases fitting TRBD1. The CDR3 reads CASSPLGQAKLFF. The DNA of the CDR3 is TGCGCCAGCAGCCCTCTGGGACAGGCAAAACTGTTTTTT.